The 14 T cell receptor beta chains below all came from one sample that was sequenced in a study of regulatory T cells in long-lasting Graves disease. The time point: newly diagnosed GD, antithyroid drugs for less than 3 months. From PBMCs, RNA was extracted and then used to make the TCR library. Sequencing libraries for TCR beta were prepared with iRepertoire HTBI primers and Arm-PCR of CDR3 regions. Each CDR3 protein is one row after TCRdb ran MiXCR on the multiplex PCR reads. The sample has 360,000 or so distinct CDR3 sequences, about an eighth seen once; the top ten hold under 20%. This same sample was also part of a study on T cells in Graves' hyperthyroidism and ophthalmopathy.

This sample comprised peripheral blood mononuclear cells (PBMCs), obtained at new diagnosis, from a patient treated with antithyroid drugs. The receptor set was obtained from a woman under 30 with Graves disease.

Many counts were recorded for this clonotype. This chain joins TRBV3-1 and TRBJ1-6; possibly TRBD1 for D (6 bases). Germline assignment: CDR1 LGHDT and CDR2 YNNKEL (reference sequence). CDR3 length: 14 amino acids. The germline V and J ends were trimmed by 2 bases and 8 bases, with 10 bases remaining between them. CDR3 coding DNA: TGTGCCAGCAGCCAAAGACCAGGGGATTCACCCCTCCACTTT. It is translated as CASSQRPGDSPLHF.

There are many counts of this clonotype. The genes are TRBV2 and TRBJ2-7; D remains unclear. The V end was cut by 8 bases, the J end by 2 bases, with 13 bases between. The CDR3 has 13 residues. Germline V lookup: CDR1 SNHLY, CDR2 FYNNEI. CDR3 in DNA: TGTGCCAGCGGTAGGGATCGACCCTACGAGCAGTACGTC. Translating gives CASGRDRPYEQYV.

This clonotype was counted at least ten times. This rearrangement joins TRBV20-1 to TRBJ1-1; weak D call: TRBD1 (5 bases). This CDR3 region has 15 residues. Germline V CDR1 and CDR2: DFQATT, SNEGSKA (reference sequence). V was trimmed by 1 base and J by 1 base, leaving 13 bases between them. CDR3 loop: CSARVPGPENTEAFF. DNA of the CDR3: TGCAGTGCTAGAGTCCCGGGACCTGAGAACACTGAAGCTTTCTTT.

There are many counts of this clonotype. This sequence joins TRBV18 and TRBJ2-7; 9 bases map to TRBD1. Trimming at V came to 3 bases and at J to 4 bases, leaving 7 bases not matched to a gene. Germline lookup yields CDR1 KGHSH and CDR2 LQKENI. This CDR3 spans 15 amino acids. CDR3 sequence reads: CASSPRDRARYEQYF. The CDR3, as DNA: TGTGCCAGCTCACCCCGGGACAGGGCTCGGTACGAGCAGTACTTC.

In its sample, this clonotype was seen many times. This rearrangement joins TRBV5-5 to TRBJ1-1; the D is unclear. Germline values: CDR1 SGHKS, CDR2 YYEKEE (reference sequence). The V end lost 6 bases, the J end lost 1 base, and 19 bases lay between the germline ends. The CDR3 loop spans 16 amino acids. Written as DNA, the CDR3 is TGTGCCAGCACATCGAGGCCCCTCGACCCGAACACTGAAGCTTTCTTT. It codes for CASTSRPLDPNTEAFF.

This clonotype has ten or more counts. The V call is TRBV28, the J call TRBJ2-1; TRBD2 is a possible D gene (6 bases). The CDR3 covers 16 residues. The germline CDR1 and CDR2 sequences are MDHEN and SYDVKM. The germline V and J ends were trimmed by 5 bases and 2 bases, with 16 bases remaining between them. The CDR3 sequence: CASSRIGGNPYNEQFF. The CDR3 coding sequence is TGTGCCAGCAGTAGGATCGGGGGTAACCCCTACAATGAGCAGTTCTTC.

In this sample, this clonotype turned up a few times. V and J are TRBV4-1 and TRBJ1-6; D is ambiguous. Trimming shortened V by 4 bases and J by 9 bases, and 16 bases separated the two germline ends. The CDR3 length is 15 residues. Germline V gene data show CDR1 as MGHRA and CDR2 as YSYEKL. In nucleotides, the CDR3 is TGCGCCAGCAGCCCTTACGCCGGGTTCCCTTCACCCCTCCACTTT. Translation gives CASSPYAGFPSPLHF.

There are many counts of this clonotype. J is TRBJ2-3 and V is TRBV20-1; no definite D call. In germline, CDR1 is DFQATT, CDR2 SNEGSKA (reference sequence). This CDR3 has 15 residues. Trimming shortened V by 0 bases and J by 1 base, and 11 bases separated the two germline ends. CDR3 sequence: CSAREYGGRTDTQYF. Written as DNA, the CDR3 is TGCAGTGCTAGAGAGTACGGCGGTCGCACAGATACGCAGTATTTT.

The CDR3 DNA reads as TGCAGTGCCTACCCTTGGACAGGGGGGACAGATACGCAGTATTTT. Its protein product is CSAYPWTGGTDTQYF. The gene calls are TRBV20-1 and TRBJ2-3, with TRBD1 identical over 10 bases. J was trimmed by 3 bases and V by 6 bases; bases with no gene match: 9. CDR1 is DFQATT and CDR2 is SNEGSKA in the germline V gene (reference sequence). CDR3 length equals 15 residues.

This clonotype was counted a few times. V is TRBV7-3 and J is TRBJ2-2; TRBD1 or TRBD2 may be the D gene (5 bases each). The ends were cut back, 4 bases at V and 5 bases at J, with 14 bases in the middle. This CDR3 comprises 15 residues. Germline V gene data show CDR1 as SGHTA and CDR2 as FQGTGA. The CDR3 loop is CASSSLGTRTGELFF. CDR3 DNA sequence: TGTGCCAGCAGCTCCCTAGGGACCCGTACCGGGGAGCTGTTTTTT.

The chain employs TRBV6-2 or TRBV6-3 and TRBJ2-2; D is ambiguous. The V end lost 8 bases, the J end lost 7 bases, and 11 bases lay between the germline ends. Germline V CDR1 and CDR2: MNHEY, SVGEGT. CDR3 length: 12 residues. CDR3 sequence (DNA): TGTGCCAGCGCGACCCCCAACGGGGAGCTGTTTTTT. This gives the protein CASATPNGELFF.

This clonotype has a count of ten or more. This sequence joins TRBV15 and TRBJ1-2; D is uncertain. Per the germline V gene, CDR1 is LNHNV and CDR2 is YYDKDF (reference sequence). The CDR3 contains 15 residues. The V and J ends lost 3 bases and 4 bases respectively, with 15 bases between them. This chain's CDR3 is CATSSAQVAVYGYTF. CDR3 nucleotides: TGTGCCACCAGCAGTGCTCAGGTCGCAGTCTATGGCTACACCTTC.

The chain links TRBV6-4 to TRBJ2-2, with 7 positions matching TRBD1. Germline loops: CDR1 MRHNA, CDR2 SNTAGT. V lost 4 bases, J lost 4 bases, and 6 bases stayed unmatched. The CDR3 contains 15 residues. The CDR3 DNA reads TGTGCCAGCAGTGGACAGGGAGAAAGCACCGGGGAGCTGTTTTTT. It translates to CASSGQGESTGELFF.

This clonotype was counted many times. The chain joins TRBV7-2 to TRBJ2-5, with D possibly matching TRBD2 (5 bases). Trimming left V 5 bases short and J 4 bases short, with 23 bases between. CDR3 length equals 17 residues. Germline CDR1 and CDR2: SGHTA and FQGNSA. As DNA, the CDR3 is TGTGCCAGCAGCGCCCCAAGACGAGCGGTGACCAGAGAGACCCAGTACTTC. Translated, it gives CASSAPRRAVTRETQYF.